These 29 T cell receptor beta chains were all obtained from the same sample, sequenced in a study of T cell changes during pregnancy in multiple sclerosis. Here immunoSEQ multiplex PCR was the method, and the copy in TCRdb shows in-frame clones only, minus some. The sample has some 50,000 clones; just over 90% are singletons. Sequencing used CD4+ T cells from peripheral blood mononuclear cells, obtained in the second trimester of pregnancy. Every receptor here comes from a female donor with multiple sclerosis, enrolled in a pregnancy study.

The V call is TRBV27, the J call TRBJ1-2, with 10 bases that match TRBD1. This CDR3 spans 15 amino acids. With V trimmed by 6 bases and J by 5 bases, 9 bases remained unmatched. Germline V gene lookup returns CDR1 MNHEY and CDR2 SMNVEV (reference sequence). This CDR3 reads CASSFRDRGRYGYTF. CDR3 DNA: TGTGCCAGCAGCTTTCGTGACAGGGGGCGGTATGGCTACACCTTC.

The chain combines TRBV27 with TRBJ2-7; D is uncertain. Germline loops: CDR1 MNHEY, CDR2 SMNVEV (reference sequence). The CDR3 totals 14 residues. The germline V and J ends were trimmed by 0 bases and 2 bases, with 8 bases remaining between them. CDR3 loop: CASSLSVTPYEQYF. DNA for the CDR3: TGTGCCAGCAGTTTATCCGTTACACCCTACGAGCAGTACTTC.

The V gene is TRBV11-2, the J gene TRBJ2-1; 13 bases line up with TRBD2. J gave up 6 bases and V 8 bases, and 4 bases lay outside the gene matches. Per germline, CDR1 SGHAT and CDR2 FQNNGV. The CDR3 loop spans 14 amino acids. The CDR3 protein is CASGTSGRANEQFF. The CDR3 bases are TGTGCCAGCGGCACTAGCGGGAGGGCCAATGAGCAGTTCTTC.

The chain has TRBV25-1 and TRBJ2-1; 7 bases are shared with TRBD2. This CDR3 region has 14 residues. The trim removed 5 bases at V and 3 bases at J, leaving 4 bases unmatched. Germline CDR1 and CDR2: MGHDK and SYGVNS. The CDR3, as DNA: TGTGCCAGCAGTTCTTGGGGGGGCTACAATGAGCAGTTCTTC. Encoded protein: CASSSWGGYNEQFF. Complete variable domain (other parts from reference TRBV25-1 and TRBJ2-1): EADIYQTPRYLVIGTGKKITLECSQTMGHDKMYWYQQDPGMELHLIHYSYGVNSTEKGDLSSESTVSRIRTEHFPLTLESARPSHTSQYLCASSSWGGYNEQFFGPGTRLTVL.

The chain carries TRBV18 and TRBJ2-1; 13 nucleotides line up with TRBD2. CDR1 KGHSH and CDR2 LQKENI come from the germline V gene. CDR3 length: 16 residues. The trim removed 2 bases at V and 12 bases at J, leaving 10 bases unmatched. The CDR3 coding sequence is TGTGCCAGCTCACCAAACCCGACTAGCGGGGGGTTTTGGCAGTTCTTC. Translated, it gives CASSPNPTSGGFWQFF.

The rearrangement joins TRBV15 to TRBJ1-5; D unclear. Trimming removed 0 bases at V and 9 bases at J, with 12 bases between. Looked up from germline, CDR1 is LNHNV and CDR2 is YYDKDF (reference sequence). The CDR3 totals 14 residues. CDR3 amino acids: CATSREALGGPQHF. In DNA, the CDR3 is TGTGCCACCAGCAGAGAGGCGCTAGGAGGGCCCCAGCATTTT. Supplemented by reference TRBV15 and TRBJ1-5, the full variable domain reads DAMVIQNPRYQVTQFGKPVTLSCSQTLNHNVMYWYQQKSSQAPKLLFHYYDKDFNNEADTPDNFQSRRPNTSFCFLDIRSPGLGDTAMYLCATSREALGGPQHFGDGTRLSIL.

The chain employs TRBV14 and TRBJ2-5, with D uncertain. This CDR3 is 15 amino acids long. The V end was cut by 0 bases, the J end by 1 base, with 9 bases between. CDR1 SGHDN and CDR2 FVKESK come from the germline V gene. CDR3 amino acids: CASSQDLGFQETQYF. As DNA, the CDR3 is TGTGCCAGCAGCCAAGATCTCGGGTTCCAAGAGACCCAGTACTTC.

V gene TRBV2 combines with J gene TRBJ2-7, with TRBD1 matching over 10 bases. This CDR3 has 15 residues. Germline V CDR1 and CDR2: SNHLY, FYNNEI. V shed 7 bases, J shed 3 bases, and the junction held 9 bases outside the gene matches. This CDR3 reads CASKPTGGANYEQYF. DNA of the CDR3: TGTGCCAGCAAACCGACAGGGGGCGCAAACTACGAGCAGTACTTC.

V is TRBV5-1 and J is TRBJ1-1; 8 nucleotides align to TRBD1. The germline V gene has CDR1 SGHRS and CDR2 YFSETQ. With 2 bases clipped from V and 0 bases from J, the junction kept 6 bases outside the gene matches. CDR3 length: 16 residues. CDR3 nucleotide sequence: TGCGCCAGCAGCTTTCAAACAGGGGGAATGAACACTGAAGCTTTCTTT. Translated: CASSFQTGGMNTEAFF.

The chain carries TRBV12-5 and TRBJ2-1; TRBD1 is a possible D gene (5 bases). Per the germline V gene, CDR1 is LGHNT and CDR2 is FRNRAP. Trimming shortened V by 6 bases and J by 0 bases, and 15 bases separated the two germline ends. The length of the CDR3 is 16 residues. CDR3 region: CASGSATGLSYNEQFF. The CDR3 bases are TGTGCTAGTGGGTCCGCCACAGGCCTCTCCTACAATGAGCAGTTCTTC.

The chain combines TRBV6-1 with TRBJ2-1; possible D gene TRBD1, 5 bases. This CDR3 spans 15 amino acids. CDR1 is MNHNS, CDR2 SASEGT, per germline. V was trimmed by 4 bases and J by 5 bases, leaving 15 bases between them. The CDR3 DNA reads TGTGCCAGCAGTGGGCTGGGGCTACCCAACAATGAGCAGTTCTTC. It is translated as CASSGLGLPNNEQFF.

In its sample, this clone was seen once. The J gene is TRBJ1-4, the V gene TRBV6-5; 9 positions agree with TRBD1. The CDR3 extends over 16 amino acids. Germline CDR1 and CDR2: MNHEY and SVGAGI. V lost 2 bases, J lost 11 bases, and 12 bases stayed unmatched. CDR3 amino acids: CASSYIKGQGVEKLFF. As DNA, the CDR3 is TGTGCCAGCAGTTACATCAAGGGACAGGGCGTGGAGAAACTGTTTTTT.

V and J are TRBV4-2 and TRBJ2-7; the D gene is possibly TRBD1 (5 bases). The V end lost 1 base, the J end lost 4 bases, and 14 bases lay between the germline ends. Germline values: CDR1 LGHNA, CDR2 YNFKEQ. The CDR3 runs 15 residues. The CDR3 reads CASSQAPQGLYEQYF. CDR3 DNA sequence: TGTGCCAGCAGCCAAGCCCCCCAGGGTTTATACGAGCAGTACTTC.

The V and J genes are TRBV5-5 and TRBJ1-3; no clear D. This CDR3 has 17 amino acids. Per germline, CDR1 SGHKS and CDR2 YYEKEE (reference sequence). The V end lost 0 bases, the J end lost 2 bases, and 15 bases lay between the germline ends. The CDR3 nucleotides are TGTGCCAGCAGCTTGGTGGTCCGGGTACGGCCTGGAAACACCATATATTTT. Its protein is CASSLVVRVRPGNTIYF.

The chain has TRBV28 and TRBJ1-2; no clear D. Germline V gene sequence: CDR1 MDHEN, CDR2 SYDVKM. V lost 8 bases, J lost 4 bases, and 26 bases lay in between. This CDR3 is 17 amino acids long. The chain's CDR3 is CASCTSPIRVGVYGYTF. The CDR3 DNA sequence: TGTGCCAGCTGCACGAGCCCGATTCGGGTTGGAGTCTATGGCTACACCTTC.

The chain couples TRBV15 to TRBJ2-5; no definite D call. V lost 3 bases and J 1 base, leaving 6 bases between the germline ends. This CDR3 has 13 residues. Per the germline V gene, CDR1 is LNHNV and CDR2 is YYDKDF (reference sequence). The CDR3 reads CATSRAPQETQYF. The CDR3 DNA is TGTGCCACCAGCAGGGCACCCCAAGAGACCCAGTACTTC.

This chain connects TRBV9 to TRBJ1-1, with a weak D call TRBD1 (5 bases). Trimming took 0 bases from V and 6 from J, leaving 21 bases between them. Germline loops: CDR1 SGDLS, CDR2 YYNGEE. The CDR3 contains 17 residues. CDR3 nucleotides: TGTGCCAGCAGCGTAGACCCCCAGGGATTACTCCGGCCTGAAGCTTTCTTT. As protein: CASSVDPQGLLRPEAFF.

The chain employs TRBV5-8 and TRBJ1-4; 7 bases map to TRBD1. Per the germline V gene, CDR1 is SGHTS and CDR2 is YDEGEE. The CDR3 covers 15 residues. After removal of 6 bases from V and 4 bases from J, the junction contained 9 bases not matched to a gene. The DNA for the CDR3 is TGTGCCAGCAACCCAACAGGGGCGGTTAATGAAAAACTGTTTTTT. Residues: CASNPTGAVNEKLFF. Combining the CDR3 with reference TRBV5-8 and TRBJ1-4 gives the whole variable domain EAGVTQSPTHLIKTRGQQATLRCSPISGHTSVYWYQQALGLGLQFLLWYDEGEERNRGNFPPRFSGRQFPNYSSELNVNALELEDSALYLCASNPTGAVNEKLFFGSGTQLSVL.

The chain is built from TRBV10-3 and TRBJ1-2; D is unclear. The V end was cut by 3 bases, the J end by 4 bases, with 6 bases between. Germline V CDR1 and CDR2: ENHRY, SYGVKD. This CDR3 is 12 amino acids long. The CDR3 DNA reads as TGTGCCATCAGTGAAGAGCTCTATGGCTACACCTTC. Translation gives CAISEELYGYTF.

For this clone: Its ends do not fully match the called genes, so a read error is possible. The chain recombines TRBV11-2 with TRBJ2-7, with 9 bases fitting TRBD2. Germline V gene lookup returns CDR1 SGHAT and CDR2 FQNNGV. The CDR3 spans 16 residues. The CDR3 nucleotides read TGTGCCAGCAGCTTGACGACTAGCGGCGTTTCCTACGAGCTGTACTTC. Amino acid sequence: CASSLTTSGVSYELYF. The entire variable domain, with the rest obtained from reference TRBV11-2 and TRBJ2-7, is as follows: EAGVAQSPRYKIIEKRQSVAFWCNPISGHATLYWYQQILGQGPKLLIQFQNNGVVDDSQLPKDRFSAERLKGVDSTLKIQPAKLEDSAVYLCASSLTTSGVSYELYFGPGTRLTVT.

CDR3 bases: TGCAGCGCCCAAGGGGGGGGCACCGTAGCGGGAGGGTCAGATACGCAGTATTTT. It codes for CSAQGGGTVAGGSDTQYF. The rearrangement links TRBV29-1 to TRBJ2-3, with TRBD2 identical over 11 bases. J was trimmed by 4 bases and V by 7 bases; bases with no gene match: 19. Looked up from germline, CDR1 is SQVTM and CDR2 is ANQGSEA. The CDR3 totals 18 residues.

The chain recombines TRBV5-1 with TRBJ2-1; D may be TRBD2 (5 bases). Germline lookup yields CDR1 SGHRS and CDR2 YFSETQ. The ends were cut back, 4 bases at V and 8 bases at J, with 16 bases in the middle. This CDR3 comprises 14 residues. The CDR3 protein is CASSGVGGRDEQFF. In nucleotides, the CDR3 is TGCGCCAGCAGCGGGGTAGGAGGTCGGGATGAGCAGTTCTTC. Variable domain in full (rest from reference TRBV5-1 and TRBJ2-1): KAGVTQTPRYLIKTRGQQVTLSCSPISGHRSVSWYQQTPGQGLQFLFEYFSETQRNKGNFPGRFSGRQFSNSRSEMNVSTLELGDSALYLCASSGVGGRDEQFFGPGTRLTVL.

CDR3 DNA: TGTGCCAGCAGTGGGGGGGCTAGCGGGCTTAGCACAGATACGCAGTATTTT. It specifies CASSGGASGLSTDTQYF. The chain combines TRBV5-5 with TRBJ2-3; 8 nucleotides line up with TRBD2. Germline CDR1 and CDR2: SGHKS and YYEKEE (reference sequence). The CDR3 is 17 residues long. With 5 bases clipped from V and 0 bases from J, the junction kept 11 bases outside the gene matches. The full variable domain, in which reference TRBV5-5 and TRBJ2-3 provide the parts outside the CDR3, is DAGVTQSPTHLIKTRGQQVTLRCSPISGHKSVSWYQQVLGQGPQFIFQYYEKEERGRGNFPDRFSARQFPNYSSELNVNALLLGDSALYLCASSGGASGLSTDTQYFGPGTRLTVL.

V and J are TRBV2 and TRBJ2-1; TRBD2 matches at 7 bases. The CDR3 consists of 15 residues. V gave up 2 bases and J gave up 4 bases; unmatched junction bases: 5. CDR1 SNHLY and CDR2 FYNNEI come from the germline V gene. The CDR3 spells CASSESGAGYNEQFF. The CDR3 DNA is TGTGCCAGCAGTGAATCGGGAGCGGGATACAATGAGCAGTTCTTC.

The chain carries TRBV29-1 and TRBJ2-3, with 7 bases fitting TRBD1. V shed 4 bases, J shed 5 bases, and the junction held 9 bases outside the gene matches. The germline V gene encodes CDR1 SQVTM and CDR2 ANQGSEA. The CDR3 sequence is 14 residues long. CDR3 bases: TGCAGCGTTGGAGAAAGGGGGCTACGAGATACGCAGTATTTT. This gives the protein CSVGERGLRDTQYF.

The genes are TRBV7-3 and TRBJ1-1, with no clear D. This CDR3 contains 13 residues. The V end was cut by 5 bases, the J end by 1 base, with 8 bases between. The germline V gene encodes CDR1 SGHTA and CDR2 FQGTGA. Here the CDR3 DNA reads TGTGCCAGCAGCCAAGGAGCGAACACTGAAGCTTTCTTT. It specifies CASSQGANTEAFF.

This chain joins TRBV11-2 and TRBJ1-1, with D perhaps matching TRBD1 (5 bases). The CDR3 loop spans 15 amino acids. The germline V gene has CDR1 SGHAT and CDR2 FQNNGV. V was shortened by 2 bases and J by 0 bases, with 10 bases between the two germline ends. The CDR3 DNA reads TGTGCCAGCAGCTTATTTGGGGCCCTGAACACTGAAGCTTTCTTT. Its protein product is CASSLFGALNTEAFF.

This chain links TRBV18 with TRBJ1-3, with D tentatively TRBD1 (5 bases). The CDR3 runs 15 residues. V lost 3 bases and J lost 0, with 9 bases in between. In germline, CDR1 is KGHSH, CDR2 LQKENI. CDR3: CASSPWQGSGNTIYF. CDR3 sequence (DNA): TGTGCCAGCTCACCTTGGCAGGGCTCTGGAAACACCATATATTTT.

The chain links TRBV7-2 to TRBJ2-6; 10 nucleotides match TRBD1. V lost 2 bases, J lost 0 bases, and 4 bases stayed unmatched. The CDR3 has 18 amino acids. The germline CDR1 and CDR2 sequences are SGHTA and FQGNSA. The CDR3 DNA sequence: TGTGCCAGCAGCTTAAGGGACAGGGGAGCCTCTGGGGCCAACGTCCTGACTTTC. It yields the protein CASSLRDRGASGANVLTF.